A selection of T cell receptor beta chains follows, all from one sample in a study of Ad26.COV2.S vaccination and SARS-CoV-2 variants. The method was immunoSEQ multiplex PCR; TCRdb's version includes in-frame clones alone and lacks a portion of them. The sample holds around 450,000 clones, roughly 89% seen once. The specimen was peripheral blood, collected in a trial of Ad26.COV2.S vaccine versus placebo. The origin of the receptors is a person aged 18-60 years who received the Ad26.COV2.S COVID-19 vaccine or a placebo. The CDR3 runs from the conserved cysteine through the conserved F or W. D genes are given only for firm matches. Only some rows state a clone size, as once, few, many or a class for expanded clones.

>12|TRBV2|TRBD1|NA|TRBJ1-2
CASGDRNYGYTF
TGTGCCAGCGGGGACAGAAACTATGGCTACACCTTC
>15|TRBV28|NA|NA|TRBJ1-5
CASTEGGLAGQPQHF
TGTGCCAGCACGGAGGGGGGGTTGGCAGGGCAGCCCCAGCATTTT
>14|TRBV5-1|NA|NA|TRBJ2-2
CASSLGPATGELFF
TGCGCCAGCAGCTTGGGGCCGGCCACCGGGGAGCTGTTTTTT
>15|TRBV3-1/TRBV3-2|NA|once|TRBJ1-1
CASSQFSFGATEAFF
TGTGCCAGCAGCCAGTTTAGTTTTGGGGCTACTGAAGCTTTCTTT
>16|TRBV29-1|TRBD2|NA|TRBJ2-7
CSVEGLAAGGPYEQYF
TGCAGCGTTGAAGGTTTGGCAGCGGGGGGGCCTTACGAGCAGTACTTC
>13|TRBV7-3|NA|NA|TRBJ2-1
CASSLSPPNEQFF
TGTGCCAGCAGCTTATCCCCGCCCAATGAGCAGTTCTTC
>15|TRBV28|NA|NA|TRBJ1-1
CASSLEPRTGTEAFF
TGTGCCAGCAGTTTAGAACCCCGGACGGGCACTGAAGCTTTCTTT
>12|TRBV7-2|NA|NA|TRBJ1-2
CASRYTGTGYTF
TGTGCCAGCAGATACACAGGTACCGGCTACACCTTC
>14|TRBV30|TRBD1|NA|TRBJ1-4
CAWSRTGGDEKLFF
TGTGCCTGGTCCCGGACAGGGGGAGATGAAAAACTGTTTTTT
>15|TRBV7-8|TRBD1|NA|TRBJ1-5
CASSLDRQGHQPQHF
TGTGCCAGCAGCTTAGACCGACAGGGCCACCAGCCCCAGCATTTT
>14|TRBV19|NA|NA|TRBJ1-1
CASSIERGRTEAFF
TGTGCCAGTAGTATTGAAAGAGGGAGGACTGAAGCTTTCTTT
>14|TRBV7-2|NA|NA|TRBJ2-1
CASSLPTVYNEQFF
TGTGCCAGCAGCTTACCCACGGTCTACAATGAGCAGTTCTTC
>12|TRBV27|NA|NA|TRBJ1-5
CASRGPGGPQHF
TGTGCCAGCAGGGGGCCCGGGGGGCCCCAGCATTTT
>13|TRBV5-4|NA|NA|TRBJ1-3
CASSLVGENTIYF
TGTGCCAGCAGCTTGGTCGGGGAAAACACCATATATTTT
>12|TRBV28|NA|NA|TRBJ1-2
CASGSPPYGYTF
TGTGCCAGCGGCTCACCCCCCTATGGCTACACCTTC
>22|TRBV19|NA|NA|TRBJ2-1
CASSMISGADGRALFSYNEQFF
TGTGCCAGTAGTATGATCTCGGGAGCCGATGGCAGGGCCTTATTCTCCTACAATGAGCAGTTCTTC
>13|TRBV29-1|NA|NA|TRBJ1-4
CSVAWGGNEKLFF
TGCAGCGTTGCGTGGGGTGGCAATGAAAAACTGTTTTTT
>14|TRBV27|NA|NA|TRBJ2-5
CASSLRDHEETQYF
TGTGCCAGCAGTTTACGGGACCACGAAGAGACCCAGTACTTC
>14|TRBV19|TRBD1|NA|TRBJ2-2
CASRDRVNTGELFF
TGTGCCAGCAGGGACAGGGTGAACACCGGGGAGCTGTTTTTT
>14|TRBV10-3|NA|NA|TRBJ2-3
CAIRDSVGTDTQYF
TGTGCCATCAGGGACTCTGTAGGCACAGATACGCAGTATTTT
>15|TRBV19|NA|NA|TRBJ2-2
CASHRARGNTGELFF
TGTGCCAGCCACCGTGCGAGGGGAAACACCGGGGAGCTGTTTTTT
>15|TRBV7-9|TRBD1|NA|TRBJ1-1
CASSHKQGAYTEAFF
TGTGCCAGCAGCCACAAACAGGGGGCTTACACTGAAGCTTTCTTT
>16|TRBV7-9|NA|once|TRBJ1-4
CASSAGHHATNEKLFF
TGTGCCAGCAGCGCCGGACACCATGCAACTAATGAAAAACTGTTTTTT
>15|TRBV5-1|TRBD1|NA|TRBJ2-3
CASSSAGQASDTQYF
TGCGCCAGCAGCTCGGCGGGACAGGCATCAGATACGCAGTATTTT
>13|TRBV7-2|NA|few|TRBJ2-1
CASSSLGMGEQFF
TGTGCCAGCAGCTCCCTCGGGATGGGTGAGCAGTTCTTC
>13|TRBV7-9|NA|NA|TRBJ1-2
CASSPLKDYGYTF
TGTGCCAGCAGCCCCCTGAAGGACTATGGCTACACCTTC
>14|TRBV7-2|TRBD2|NA|TRBJ2-1
CASSSSGRIDEQFF
TGTGCCAGCAGTTCCAGCGGGAGGATCGATGAGCAGTTCTTC
>19|TRBV5-6|TRBD1|NA|TRBJ1-5
CASSLSLGWVRGQDQPQHF
TGTGCCAGCAGCTTGTCTTTGGGGTGGGTCAGGGGGCAAGATCAGCCCCAGCATTTT
>14|TRBV7-2|NA|NA|TRBJ2-1
CASSRPGTYNEQFF
TGTGCCAGCAGCCGGCCTGGGACTTACAATGAGCAGTTCTTC
>15|TRBV27|TRBD1|many|TRBJ1-5
CASRPGQISNQPQHF
TGTGCCAGCAGGCCGGGACAGATTAGCAATCAGCCCCAGCATTTT
>18|TRBV5-4|NA|NA|TRBJ2-1
CASSLPRSGDSYMDEQFF
TGTGCCAGCAGCTTGCCCCGGTCGGGGGACAGCTACATGGATGAGCAGTTCTTC
>14|TRBV5-1|NA|NA|TRBJ1-1
CASGRGVQNTEAFF
TGCGCCAGCGGGAGGGGCGTGCAGAACACTGAAGCTTTCTTT
>15|TRBV7-3|TRBD1|NA|TRBJ1-5
CASSPYRGRNQPQHF
TGTGCCAGCAGCCCCTACAGGGGGCGAAATCAGCCCCAGCATTTT
>14|TRBV5-6|NA|NA|TRBJ2-1
CASSLGNMGNEQFF
TGTGCCAGCAGCTTAGGGAACATGGGGAATGAGCAGTTCTTC
>13|TRBV5-4|NA|NA|TRBJ1-1
CASSLGVETEAFF
TGTGCCAGCAGCTTGGGAGTAGAAACTGAAGCTTTCTTT
>13|TRBV7-9|NA|NA|TRBJ1-1
CASSRGEGTEAFF
TGTGCCAGCAGCCGGGGGGAGGGCACTGAAGCTTTCTTT
>14|TRBV3-1/TRBV3-2|NA|few|TRBJ1-4
CASRNLGRTEKLFF
TGTGCCAGCCGGAATTTGGGTAGGACTGAAAAACTGTTTTTT
>14|TRBV12-5|NA|NA|TRBJ1-5
CASGLGPPGGPQHF
TGTGCTAGTGGTTTGGGACCCCCCGGGGGACCCCAGCATTTT
>16|TRBV6-5|NA|NA|TRBJ1-5
CASSSAVASSNQPQHF
TGTGCCAGCAGTTCCGCAGTTGCTTCGAGCAATCAGCCCCAGCATTTT
>14|TRBV9|NA|once|TRBJ1-2
CASSETVTNYGYTF
TGTGCCAGCAGCGAGACAGTTACGAACTATGGCTACACCTTC
>14|TRBV4-2|NA|few|TRBJ2-5
CASSQSKLQETQYF
TGTGCCAGCAGCCAATCCAAGCTTCAAGAGACCCAGTACTTC
>13|TRBV5-5|NA|NA|TRBJ1-6
CASGEGATSPLHF
TGTGCCAGCGGTGAAGGGGCGACTTCACCCCTCCACTTT
>17|TRBV13|NA|NA|TRBJ1-2
CASSARTTGRLDYGYTF
TGTGCCAGCAGCGCCCGCACCACGGGGCGTCTAGACTATGGCTACACCTTC
>19|TRBV5-4|NA|NA|TRBJ2-6
CASSLEGVVVGSGANVLTF
TGTGCCAGCAGCTTGGAAGGGGTAGTGGTTGGCTCTGGGGCCAACGTCCTGACTTTC
>17|TRBV5-5|TRBD1|NA|TRBJ1-1
CASSLRQQGIMNTEAFF
TGTGCCAGCAGCTTGCGCCAACAGGGGATCATGAACACTGAAGCTTTCTTT
>15|TRBV18|TRBD1|NA|TRBJ1-2
CASSPPSGGNYGYTF
TGTGCCAGCTCACCACCATCAGGGGGCAACTATGGCTACACCTTC
>13|TRBV7-2|NA|NA|TRBJ1-1
CASSFVMATEAFF
TGTGCCAGCAGCTTTGTAATGGCCACTGAAGCTTTCTTT
>17|TRBV9|TRBD1|NA|TRBJ1-1
CASSGTGQGYLDTEAFF
TGTGCCAGCAGCGGCACGGGACAGGGGTATTTGGACACTGAAGCTTTCTTT
>16|TRBV9|TRBD2|once|TRBJ2-5
CASSALAGGPWETQYF
TGTGCCAGCAGCGCCCTAGCGGGAGGGCCCTGGGAGACCCAGTACTTC
>16|TRBV24-1|TRBD2|once|TRBJ2-1
CATSDPTSGRKNEQFF
TGTGCCACCAGTGATCCGACTAGCGGGAGGAAGAATGAGCAGTTCTTC
>16|TRBV6-5|NA|once|TRBJ1-2
CASSYSRTSLGYGYTF
TGTGCCAGCAGTTACTCGAGGACGTCCTTGGGGTATGGCTACACCTTC
>15|TRBV14|NA|NA|TRBJ1-2
CASSQLKDSRDGYTF
TGTGCCAGCAGCCAACTTAAGGACAGTCGCGATGGCTACACCTTC
>13|TRBV12-3/TRBV12-4|NA|few|TRBJ1-5
CASSFDKNQPQHF
TGTGCCAGCAGTTTCGACAAGAATCAGCCCCAGCATTTT
>15|TRBV7-2|TRBD1|NA|TRBJ1-1
CASSQQGGVGTEAFF
TGTGCCAGCAGCCAGCAGGGGGGAGTGGGCACTGAAGCTTTCTTT
>14|TRBV2|NA|NA|TRBJ1-6
CASSVTRDGSPLHF
TGTGCCAGCAGTGTTACCAGGGATGGATCACCCCTCCACTTT
>17|TRBV10-3|TRBD2|NA|TRBJ2-1
CAISGPGLDSSYNEQFF
TGTGCCATCAGTGGACCGGGACTAGATTCTTCCTACAATGAGCAGTTCTTC
>15|TRBV5-6|NA|NA|TRBJ1-2
CASSLETGSNYGYTF
TGTGCCAGCAGCTTGGAGACAGGTTCTAACTATGGCTACACCTTC
>14|TRBV7-8|TRBD1|NA|TRBJ1-1
CASSVGQGTPEAFF
TGTGCCAGCAGCGTGGGACAGGGAACGCCTGAAGCTTTCTTT
>13|TRBV3-1/TRBV3-2|NA|NA|TRBJ2-7
CASSQDDGSSQYF
TGTGCCAGCAGCCAAGATGACGGGTCCTCGCAGTACTTC